This T cell receptor beta chain was obtained from a study of T cell responses to AZD1222 COVID-19 vaccine. Overall study results and limits: Mostly white British, mostly female donors; authors suggested clonal diversity may be underestimated.

Comment on this clone: Its antigen is currently unknown.

Libraries were prepared by immunoSEQ multiplex PCR; TCRdb keeps only in-frame clonotypes and omits some of them. The repertoire includes some 140,000 clones, over 75% of them detected once, and less than 9.5% sits in the top ten. Germline CDR1 and CDR2: LNHNV and YYDKDF (reference sequence). The CDR3 length is 16 residues. V shed 5 bases, J shed 8 bases, and the junction held 14 bases outside the gene matches. This clonotype was obtained from an adult who received the MenACWY meningococcal vaccine as a control. The sample consisted of peripheral blood, taken 28 days after the second dose of the MenACWY control vaccine. The rearrangement links TRBV15 to TRBJ2-3, with 9 bases aligning to TRBD2. Written as DNA, the CDR3 is TGTGCCACCAGCTTTCCCGGGACTAGCCATCCTAGTACGCAGTATTTT. It specifies CATSFPGTSHPSTQYF. Using reference TRBV15 and TRBJ2-3 for the parts outside the CDR3, the full variable domain is DAMVIQNPRYQVTQFGKPVTLSCSQTLNHNVMYWYQQKSSQAPKLLFHYYDKDFNNEADTPDNFQSRRPNTSFCFLDIRSPGLGDTAMYLCATSFPGTSHPSTQYFGPGTRLTVL.